This T cell receptor beta chain emerged from a study of shared clonotypes between healthy human individuals. Study context: Per donor, three plates held CD4 naive cells, three held CD4 memory, two held CD8 naive and one held CD8 memory.

Assay execution proceeded at the deep level. Assay: immunoSEQ multiplex PCR; the TCRdb copy retains only in-frame clones and omits some. The profile shows roughly 1,000,000 clones, 75% to 85% of them singletons. Study findings and constraints: Researchers sampled only blood; tissue repertoires likely differ. A small donor pool kept down the genetic and exposure-history diversity that was represented.

The CDR3 has 14 amino acids. Between the trimmed V and J ends, which lost 0 bases and 3 bases, there was a span of 10 bases. Germline V gene lookup returns CDR1 SGDLS and CDR2 YYNGEE. With regard to this clone: Its antigen is as yet unknown.

Material: memory CD4+ T cells from PBMCs. Sample subset: CD45RA-negative fraction. V usage is TRBV9 and J usage is TRBJ2-7; maybe TRBD1 (6 bases). The receptor's source is a man between 18 and 35 years old in good health. Some clones in this sample may be carry-over from other donors' samples. This chain's CDR3 is CASSVEARGYEQYF. The CDR3 DNA reads as TGTGCCAGCAGCGTAGAGGCCAGGGGCTACGAGCAGTACTTC.